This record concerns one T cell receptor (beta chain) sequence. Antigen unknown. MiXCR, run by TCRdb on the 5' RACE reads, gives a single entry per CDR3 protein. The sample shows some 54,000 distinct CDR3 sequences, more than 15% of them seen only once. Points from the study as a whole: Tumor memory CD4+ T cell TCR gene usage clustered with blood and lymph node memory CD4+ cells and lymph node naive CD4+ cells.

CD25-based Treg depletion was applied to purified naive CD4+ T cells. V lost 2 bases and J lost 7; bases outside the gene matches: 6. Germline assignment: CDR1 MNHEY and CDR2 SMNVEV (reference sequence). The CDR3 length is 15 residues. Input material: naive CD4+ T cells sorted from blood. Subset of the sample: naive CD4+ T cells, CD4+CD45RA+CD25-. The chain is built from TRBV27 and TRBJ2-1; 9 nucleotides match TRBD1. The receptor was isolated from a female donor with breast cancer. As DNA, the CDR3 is TGTGCCAGCAGTTTAGGGGACAGGGTTGTGAATGAGCAGTTCTTC. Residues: CASSLGDRVVNEQFF.